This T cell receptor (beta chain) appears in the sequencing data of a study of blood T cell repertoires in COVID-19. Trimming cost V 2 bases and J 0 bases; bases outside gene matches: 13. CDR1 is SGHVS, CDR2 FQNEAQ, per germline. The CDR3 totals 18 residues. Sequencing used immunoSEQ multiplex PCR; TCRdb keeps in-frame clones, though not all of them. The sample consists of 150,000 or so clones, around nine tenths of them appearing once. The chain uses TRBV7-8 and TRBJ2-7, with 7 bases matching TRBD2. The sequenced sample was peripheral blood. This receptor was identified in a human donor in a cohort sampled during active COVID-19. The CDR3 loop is CASSLYLRAGVSSYEQYF. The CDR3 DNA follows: TGTGCCAGCAGCTTATACCTAAGGGCGGGGGTTAGCTCCTACGAGCAGTACTTC.